This entry concerns a single T cell receptor (beta chain). V lost 6 bases and J 0 bases, leaving 15 bases between the germline ends. The CDR3 runs to 16 residues. From germline, CDR1 is SNHLY and CDR2 FYNNEI. This entry comes from a study of CD8 T cells in Susac syndrome. With random hexamers, 0.5 to 1 ug RNA was reverse transcribed. A single record per CDR3 protein comes from TCRdb applying MiXCR to the immunoSEQ multiplex PCR reads. The table lists roughly 250,000 distinct CDR3 sequences, about 95% of them singletons. This receptor was taken from a human donor with Susac syndrome. The genes are TRBV2 and TRBJ2-1; D is unclear. Sequencing was performed on CD4+ T cells from PBMCs. The DNA of the CDR3 is TGTGCCAGCAGCCCATATGGCTCAAGCTCCTACAATGAGCAGTTCTTC. Translating it yields CASSPYGSSSYNEQFF.